This TCR beta chain was documented in a study of cytomegalovirus exposure and HLA in healthy donors. The overall study: Earlier, 200 million or so T cells were analyzed, and some 120 million unique TCR beta sequences were found among them.

This clone was observed a few times. The target antigen is unknown. A multiplex PCR was run with 60 Vbeta primers and 13 Jbeta primers. The repertoire was sequenced with immunoSEQ multiplex PCR; TCRdb's copy has only in-frame clones and lacks some. The sample lists 120,000 to 150,000 clones, about four fifths occurring once. Germline CDR1 reads SGHRS; CDR2 reads YFSETQ. CDR3 length equals 14 residues. The V gene lost 0 bases and the J gene lost 9 bases, with 13 bases spanning the gap. Overall study results and limits: Later analysis showed most CMV-associated TCR beta chains appearing HLA-restricted. What a later analysis showed was that several of the most significant clusters appeared linked to common viral pathogens.

The clonotype was recovered from a man between 35 and 55 years old in good health and CMV-seropositive. Sequencing used PBMCs. The chain combines TRBV5-1 with TRBJ2-1; weak D call: TRBD2 (5 bases). The CDR3 DNA reads TGCGCCAGCAGCTTGGGGCTAGCAGCCGGTGAGCAGTTCTTC. Translating it yields CASSLGLAAGEQFF.